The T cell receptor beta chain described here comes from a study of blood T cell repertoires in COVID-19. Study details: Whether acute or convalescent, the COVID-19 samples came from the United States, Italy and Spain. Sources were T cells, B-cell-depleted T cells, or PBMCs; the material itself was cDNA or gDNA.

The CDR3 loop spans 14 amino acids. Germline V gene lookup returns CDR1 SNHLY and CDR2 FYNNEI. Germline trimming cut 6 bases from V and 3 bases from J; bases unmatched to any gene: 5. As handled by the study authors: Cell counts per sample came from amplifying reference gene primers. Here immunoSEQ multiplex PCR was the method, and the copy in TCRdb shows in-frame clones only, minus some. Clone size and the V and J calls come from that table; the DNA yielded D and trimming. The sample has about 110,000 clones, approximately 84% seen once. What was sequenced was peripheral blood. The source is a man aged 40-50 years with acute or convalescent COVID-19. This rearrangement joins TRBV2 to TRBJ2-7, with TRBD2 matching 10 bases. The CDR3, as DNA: TGTGCCAGCAGGCGGGCTAGCGGGAGCTACGAGCAGTACTTC. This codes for CASRRASGSYEQYF. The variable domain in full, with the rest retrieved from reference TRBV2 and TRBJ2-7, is EPEVTQTPSHQVTQMGQEVILRCVPISNHLYFYWYRQILGQKVEFLVSFYNNEISEKSEIFDDQFSVERPDGSNFTLKIRSTKLEDSAMYFCASRRASGSYEQYFGPGTRLTVT.